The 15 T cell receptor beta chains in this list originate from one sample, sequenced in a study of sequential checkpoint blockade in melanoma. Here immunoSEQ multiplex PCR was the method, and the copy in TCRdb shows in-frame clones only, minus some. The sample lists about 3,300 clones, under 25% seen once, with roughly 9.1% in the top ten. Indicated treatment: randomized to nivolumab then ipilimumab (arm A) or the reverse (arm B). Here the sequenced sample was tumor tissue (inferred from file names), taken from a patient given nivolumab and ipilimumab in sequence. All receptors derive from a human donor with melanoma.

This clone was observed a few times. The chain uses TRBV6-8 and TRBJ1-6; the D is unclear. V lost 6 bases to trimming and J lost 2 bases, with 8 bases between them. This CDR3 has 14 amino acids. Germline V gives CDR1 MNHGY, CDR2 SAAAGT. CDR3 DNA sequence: TGTGCCAGCAGCCTCTTTCCCTATAATTCACCCCTCCACTTT. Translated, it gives CASSLFPYNSPLHF.

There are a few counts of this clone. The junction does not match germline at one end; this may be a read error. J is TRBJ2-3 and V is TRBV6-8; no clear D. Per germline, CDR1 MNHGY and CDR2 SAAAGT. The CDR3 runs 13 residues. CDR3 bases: TGTGCCAGCAGTGACTCAACTACAGATACGCAGTATTTT. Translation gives CASSDSTTDTQYF.

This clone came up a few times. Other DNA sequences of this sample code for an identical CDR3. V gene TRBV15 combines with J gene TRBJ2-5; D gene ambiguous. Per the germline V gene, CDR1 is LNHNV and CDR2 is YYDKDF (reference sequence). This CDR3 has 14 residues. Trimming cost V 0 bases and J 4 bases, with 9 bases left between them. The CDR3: CATSRDRFGETQYF. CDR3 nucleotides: TGTGCCACCAGCAGAGATCGGTTCGGAGAGACCCAGTACTTC.

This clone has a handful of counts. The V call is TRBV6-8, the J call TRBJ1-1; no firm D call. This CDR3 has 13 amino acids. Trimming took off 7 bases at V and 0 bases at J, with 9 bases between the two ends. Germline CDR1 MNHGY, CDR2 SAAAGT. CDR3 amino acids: CASTPPMNTEAFF. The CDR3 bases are TGTGCCAGCACTCCACCTATGAACACTGAAGCTTTCTTT.

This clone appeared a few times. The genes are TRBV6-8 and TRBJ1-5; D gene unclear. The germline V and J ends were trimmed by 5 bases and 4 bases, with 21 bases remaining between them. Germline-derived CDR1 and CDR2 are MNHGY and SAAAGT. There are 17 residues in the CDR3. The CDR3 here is CASSSLGDVTLNQPQHF. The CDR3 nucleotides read TGTGCCAGCAGTAGTTTGGGTGACGTCACCCTTAATCAGCCCCAGCATTTT.

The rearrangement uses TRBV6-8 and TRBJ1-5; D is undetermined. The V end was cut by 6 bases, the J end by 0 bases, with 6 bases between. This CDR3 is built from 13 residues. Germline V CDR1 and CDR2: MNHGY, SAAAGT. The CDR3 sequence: CASSQHSNQPQHF. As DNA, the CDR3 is TGTGCCAGCAGCCAACATAGCAATCAGCCCCAGCATTTT.

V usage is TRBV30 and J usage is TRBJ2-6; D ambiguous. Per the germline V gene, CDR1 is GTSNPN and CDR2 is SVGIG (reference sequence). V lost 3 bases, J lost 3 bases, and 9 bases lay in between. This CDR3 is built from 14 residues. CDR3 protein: CAWRVGYGANVLTF. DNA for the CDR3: TGTGCCTGGAGAGTTGGGTATGGGGCCAACGTCCTGACTTTC.

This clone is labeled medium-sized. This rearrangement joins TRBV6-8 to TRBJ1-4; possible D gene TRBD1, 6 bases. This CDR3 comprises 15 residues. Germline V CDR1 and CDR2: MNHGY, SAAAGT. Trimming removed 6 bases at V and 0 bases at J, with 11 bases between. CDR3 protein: CASRGTSSTNEKLFF. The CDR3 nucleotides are TGTGCCAGCAGGGGGACATCTTCAACTAATGAAAAACTGTTTTTT.

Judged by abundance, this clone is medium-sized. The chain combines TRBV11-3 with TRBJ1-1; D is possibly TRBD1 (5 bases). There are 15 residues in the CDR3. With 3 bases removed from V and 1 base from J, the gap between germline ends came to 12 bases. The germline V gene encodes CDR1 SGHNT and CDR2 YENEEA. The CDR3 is CASSLAGHTNTEAFF. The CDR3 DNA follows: TGTGCCAGCAGCTTGGCCGGACATACGAACACTGAAGCTTTCTTT.

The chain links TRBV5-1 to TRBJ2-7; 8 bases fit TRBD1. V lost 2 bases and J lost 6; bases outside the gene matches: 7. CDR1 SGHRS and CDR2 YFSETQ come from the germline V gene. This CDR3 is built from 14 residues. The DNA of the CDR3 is TGCGCCAGCAGCTTACTGACAGGGGTGGGCGAGCAGTACTTC. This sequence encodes CASSLLTGVGEQYF.

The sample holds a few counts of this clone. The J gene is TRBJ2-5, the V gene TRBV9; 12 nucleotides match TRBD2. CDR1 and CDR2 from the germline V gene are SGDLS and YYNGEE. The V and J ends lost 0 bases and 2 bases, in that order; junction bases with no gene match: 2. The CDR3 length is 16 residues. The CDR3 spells CASSVALAGGQETQYF. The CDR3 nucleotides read TGTGCCAGCAGCGTAGCACTAGCGGGGGGTCAAGAGACCCAGTACTTC. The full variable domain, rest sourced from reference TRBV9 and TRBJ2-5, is DSGVTQTPKHLITATGQRVTLRCSPRSGDLSVYWYQQSLDQGLQFLIQYYNGEERAKGNILERFSAQQFPDLHSELNLSSLELGDSALYFCASSVALAGGQETQYFGPGTRLLVL.

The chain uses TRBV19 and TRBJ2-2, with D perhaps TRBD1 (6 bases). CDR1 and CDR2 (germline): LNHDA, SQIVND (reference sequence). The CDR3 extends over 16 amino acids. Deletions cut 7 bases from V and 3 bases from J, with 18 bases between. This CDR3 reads CASNPTGQGYTGELFF. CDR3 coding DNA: TGTGCCAGTAACCCAACGGGGCAGGGGTACACCGGGGAGCTGTTTTTT.

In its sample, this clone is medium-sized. The chain's CDR3 is CASSRGVPGELFF. DNA for the CDR3: TGTGCCAGCAGTCGAGGGGTCCCCGGGGAGCTGTTTTTT. V and J are TRBV6-8 and TRBJ2-2; the D gene could be TRBD1 or TRBD2 (5 bases each). The CDR3 has 13 residues. Trimming shortened V by 5 bases and J by 6 bases, and 10 bases separated the two germline ends. The germline CDR1 and CDR2 sequences are MNHGY and SAAAGT.

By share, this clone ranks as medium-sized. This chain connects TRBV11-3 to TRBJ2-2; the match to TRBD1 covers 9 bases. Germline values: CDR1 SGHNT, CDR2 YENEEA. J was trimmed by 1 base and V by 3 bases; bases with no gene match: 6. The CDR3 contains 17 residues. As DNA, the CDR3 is TGTGCCAGCAGCTTCACTCCGGGACAGGGGAACACCGGGGAGCTGTTTTTT. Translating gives CASSFTPGQGNTGELFF. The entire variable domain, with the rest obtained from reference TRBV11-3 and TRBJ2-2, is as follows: EAGVVQSPRYKIIEKKQPVAFWCNPISGHNTLYWYLQNLGQGPELLIRYENEEAVDDSQLPKDRFSAERLKGVDSTLKIQPAELGDSAVYLCASSFTPGQGNTGELFFGEGSRLTVL.

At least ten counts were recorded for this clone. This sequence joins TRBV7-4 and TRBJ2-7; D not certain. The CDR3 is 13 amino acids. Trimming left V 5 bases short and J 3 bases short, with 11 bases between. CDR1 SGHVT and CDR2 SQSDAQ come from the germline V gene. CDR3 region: CASSPLPFYEQYF. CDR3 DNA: TGTGCCAGCAGCCCCCTCCCCTTCTACGAGCAGTACTTC.